The entry below gives a single TCR beta chain sequence along with its context. This sample was taken from a study of PD-1 blockade in mismatch repair-deficient tumors. Trimming left V 4 bases short and J 3 bases short, with 10 bases between. This CDR3 is 13 amino acids long. Germline V gene sequence: CDR1 MNHNS, CDR2 SASEGT. Only in-frame clones appear in the TCRdb table, and some are missing; sequencing was by immunoSEQ multiplex PCR. The sample consists of roughly 130,000 clones, 85% to 90% of them appearing once. This sequence originates from an adult with mismatch repair-deficient cancer. Sequencing was performed on peripheral blood, taken approximately 69 weeks after starting pembrolizumab. The rearrangement joins TRBV6-1 to TRBJ2-7; TRBD2 might be the D (6 bases). This CDR3 reads CASSAGLLYEQYF. CDR3 DNA: TGTGCCAGCAGTGCAGGACTACTCTACGAGCAGTACTTC.